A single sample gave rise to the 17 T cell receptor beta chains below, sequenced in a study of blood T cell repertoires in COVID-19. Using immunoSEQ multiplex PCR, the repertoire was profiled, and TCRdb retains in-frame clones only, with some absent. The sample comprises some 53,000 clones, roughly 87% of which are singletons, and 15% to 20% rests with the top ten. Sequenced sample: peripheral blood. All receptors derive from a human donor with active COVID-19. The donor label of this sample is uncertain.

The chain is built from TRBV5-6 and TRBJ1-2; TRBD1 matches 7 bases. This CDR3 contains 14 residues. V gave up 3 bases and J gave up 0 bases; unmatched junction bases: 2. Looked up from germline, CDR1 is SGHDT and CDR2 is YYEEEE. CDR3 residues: CASSWGQTNYGYTF. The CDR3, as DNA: TGTGCCAGCAGCTGGGGACAGACTAACTATGGCTACACCTTC.

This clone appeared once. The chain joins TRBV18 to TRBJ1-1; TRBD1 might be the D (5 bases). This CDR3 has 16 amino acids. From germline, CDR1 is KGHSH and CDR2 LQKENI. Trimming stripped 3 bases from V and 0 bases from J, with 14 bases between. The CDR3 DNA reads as TGTGCCAGCTCACCGGACACAGGTACCGTGAACACTGAAGCTTTCTTT. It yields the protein CASSPDTGTVNTEAFF.

The CDR3: CASSLAKGQGKLFF. The CDR3, as DNA: TGTGCCAGCAGCTTGGCGAAGGGGCAGGGAAAACTGTTTTTT. The chain links TRBV5-6 to TRBJ1-4, with D possibly being TRBD1 (5 bases). CDR1 and CDR2 (germline): SGHDT, YYEEEE. The germline V and J ends were trimmed by 0 bases and 10 bases, with 13 bases remaining between them. CDR3 length equals 14 residues.

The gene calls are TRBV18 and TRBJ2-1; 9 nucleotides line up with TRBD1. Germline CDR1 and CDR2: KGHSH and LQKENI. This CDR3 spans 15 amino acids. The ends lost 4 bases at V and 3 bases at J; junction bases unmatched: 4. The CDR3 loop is CASSQGQGIYNEQFF. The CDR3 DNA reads TGTGCCAGCTCACAGGGACAGGGTATCTACAATGAGCAGTTCTTC.

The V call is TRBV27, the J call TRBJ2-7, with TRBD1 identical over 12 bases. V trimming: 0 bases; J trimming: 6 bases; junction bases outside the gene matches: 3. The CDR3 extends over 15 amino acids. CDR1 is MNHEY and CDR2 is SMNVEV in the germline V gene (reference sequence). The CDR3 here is CASSLSGTGGGEQYF. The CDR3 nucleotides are TGTGCCAGCAGTTTATCTGGGACAGGGGGCGGCGAGCAGTACTTC.

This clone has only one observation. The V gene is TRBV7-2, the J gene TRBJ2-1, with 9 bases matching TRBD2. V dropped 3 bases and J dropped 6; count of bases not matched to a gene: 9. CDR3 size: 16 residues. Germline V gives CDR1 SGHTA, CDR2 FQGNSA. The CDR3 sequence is CASSFRSRGGANEQFF. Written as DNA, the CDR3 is TGTGCCAGCAGCTTTAGGTCCCGCGGGGGGGCCAATGAGCAGTTCTTC.

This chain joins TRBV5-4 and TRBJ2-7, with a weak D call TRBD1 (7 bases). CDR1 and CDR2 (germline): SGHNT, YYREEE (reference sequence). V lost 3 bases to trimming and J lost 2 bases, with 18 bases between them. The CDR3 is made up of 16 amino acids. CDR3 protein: CASSSGGQGLPYEQYF. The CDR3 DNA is TGTGCCAGCAGCTCAGGGGGGCAAGGGTTACCCTACGAGCAGTACTTC.

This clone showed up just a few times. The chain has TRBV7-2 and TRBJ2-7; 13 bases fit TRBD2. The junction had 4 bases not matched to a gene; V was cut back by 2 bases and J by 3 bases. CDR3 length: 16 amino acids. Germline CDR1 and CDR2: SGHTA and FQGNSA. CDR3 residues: CASSLTSGGGYYEQYF. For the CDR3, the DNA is TGTGCCAGCAGCTTAACTAGCGGGGGGGGCTACTACGAGCAGTACTTC. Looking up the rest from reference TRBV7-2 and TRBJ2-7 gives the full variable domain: GAGVSQSPSNKVTEKGKDVELRCDPISGHTALYWYRQSLGQGLEFLIYFQGNSAPDKSGLPSDRFSAERTGGSVSTLTIQRTQQEDSAVYLCASSLTSGGGYYEQYFGPGTRLTVT.

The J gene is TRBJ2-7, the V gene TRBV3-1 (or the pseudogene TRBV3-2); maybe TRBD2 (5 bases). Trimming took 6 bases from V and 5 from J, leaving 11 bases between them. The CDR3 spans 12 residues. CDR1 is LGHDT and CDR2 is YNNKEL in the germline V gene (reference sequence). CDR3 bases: TGTGCCAGCAGTCCGGGGTCCCACGAGCAGTACTTC. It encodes CASSPGSHEQYF.

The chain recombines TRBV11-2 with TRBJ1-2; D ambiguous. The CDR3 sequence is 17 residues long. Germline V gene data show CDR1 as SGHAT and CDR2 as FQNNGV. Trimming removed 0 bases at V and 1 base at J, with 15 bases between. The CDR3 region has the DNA TGTGCCAGCAGCTTAGATTTAGACATATCATTTAACTATGGCTACACCTTC. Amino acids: CASSLDLDISFNYGYTF. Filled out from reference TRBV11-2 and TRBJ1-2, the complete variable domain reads EAGVAQSPRYKIIEKRQSVAFWCNPISGHATLYWYQQILGQGPKLLIQFQNNGVVDDSQLPKDRFSAERLKGVDSTLKIQPAKLEDSAVYLCASSLDLDISFNYGYTFGSGTRLTVV.

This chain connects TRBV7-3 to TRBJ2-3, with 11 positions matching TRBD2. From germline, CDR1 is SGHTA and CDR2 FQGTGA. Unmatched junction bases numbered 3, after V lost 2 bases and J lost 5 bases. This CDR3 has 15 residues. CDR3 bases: TGTGCCAGCAGCTTAGGGACTAGCGGTGGAGATACGCAGTATTTT. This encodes CASSLGTSGGDTQYF.

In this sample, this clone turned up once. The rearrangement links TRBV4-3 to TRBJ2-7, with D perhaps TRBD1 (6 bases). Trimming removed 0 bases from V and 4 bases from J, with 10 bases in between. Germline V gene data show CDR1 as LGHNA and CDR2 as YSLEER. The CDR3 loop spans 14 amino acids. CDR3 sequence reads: CASSQDYREYEQYF. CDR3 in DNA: TGCGCCAGCAGCCAAGATTACAGGGAATACGAGCAGTACTTC.

The CDR3: CASSTPTGLKAFF. CDR3 coding DNA: TGTGCCAGCAGCACACCGACCGGACTGAAAGCTTTCTTT. The genes are TRBV5-6 and TRBJ1-1, with D unclear. Trimming removed 4 bases at V and 9 bases at J, with 16 bases between. The CDR3 spans 13 residues. Germline CDR1 reads SGHDT; CDR2 reads YYEEEE.

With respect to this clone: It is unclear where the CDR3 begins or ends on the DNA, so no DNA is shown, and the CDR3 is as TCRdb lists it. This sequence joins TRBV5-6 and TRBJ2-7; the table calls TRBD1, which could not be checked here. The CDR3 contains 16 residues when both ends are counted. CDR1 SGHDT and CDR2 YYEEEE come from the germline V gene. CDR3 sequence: CASSSGQGVSLYEQYF.

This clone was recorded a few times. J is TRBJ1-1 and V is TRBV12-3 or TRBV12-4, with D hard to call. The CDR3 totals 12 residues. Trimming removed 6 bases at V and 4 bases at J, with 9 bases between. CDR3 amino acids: CASRARGTEAFF. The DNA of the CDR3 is TGTGCCAGCAGGGCTCGGGGCACTGAAGCTTTCTTT.

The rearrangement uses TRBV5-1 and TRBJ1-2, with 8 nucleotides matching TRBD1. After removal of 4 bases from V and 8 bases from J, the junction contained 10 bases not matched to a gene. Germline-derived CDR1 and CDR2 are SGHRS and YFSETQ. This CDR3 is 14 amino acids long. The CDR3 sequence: CASSKGQVFEGYTF. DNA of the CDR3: TGCGCCAGCAGCAAGGGACAGGTCTTCGAGGGCTACACCTTC.

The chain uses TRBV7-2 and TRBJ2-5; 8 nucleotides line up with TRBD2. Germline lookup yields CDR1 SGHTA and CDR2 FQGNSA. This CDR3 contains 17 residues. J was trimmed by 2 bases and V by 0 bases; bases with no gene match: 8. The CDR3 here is CASSLAPRGGFQETQYF. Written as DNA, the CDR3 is TGTGCCAGCAGCTTAGCCCCACGGGGGGGGTTTCAAGAGACCCAGTACTTC.